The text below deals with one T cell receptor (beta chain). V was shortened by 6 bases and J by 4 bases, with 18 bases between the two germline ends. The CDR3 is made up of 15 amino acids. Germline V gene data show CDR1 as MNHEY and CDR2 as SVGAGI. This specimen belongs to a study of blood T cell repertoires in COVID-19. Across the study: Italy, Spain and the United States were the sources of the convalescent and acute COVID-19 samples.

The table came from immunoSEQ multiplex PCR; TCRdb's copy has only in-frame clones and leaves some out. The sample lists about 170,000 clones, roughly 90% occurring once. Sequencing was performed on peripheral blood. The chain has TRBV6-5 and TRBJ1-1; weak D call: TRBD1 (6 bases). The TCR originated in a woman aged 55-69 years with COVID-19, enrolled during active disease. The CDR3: CASRREGGRGTEAFF. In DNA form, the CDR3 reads TGTGCCAGCAGACGGGAGGGGGGAAGGGGCACTGAAGCTTTCTTT.